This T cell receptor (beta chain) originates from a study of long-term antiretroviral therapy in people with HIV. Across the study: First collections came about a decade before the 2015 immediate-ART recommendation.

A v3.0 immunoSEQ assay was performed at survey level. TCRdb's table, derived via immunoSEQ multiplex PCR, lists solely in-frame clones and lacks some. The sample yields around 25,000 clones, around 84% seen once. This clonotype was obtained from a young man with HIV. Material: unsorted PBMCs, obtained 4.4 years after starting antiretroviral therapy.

The CDR3 sequence is CASSFLGSSSYEQYF. The CDR3 DNA follows: TGTGCCAGCAGTTTTCTGGGCAGTTCCTCCTACGAGCAGTACTTC. The rearrangement links TRBV28 to TRBJ2-7, with D hard to call. Deletions cut 3 bases from V and 0 bases from J, with 12 bases between. Germline values: CDR1 MDHEN, CDR2 SYDVKM. This CDR3 contains 15 residues.